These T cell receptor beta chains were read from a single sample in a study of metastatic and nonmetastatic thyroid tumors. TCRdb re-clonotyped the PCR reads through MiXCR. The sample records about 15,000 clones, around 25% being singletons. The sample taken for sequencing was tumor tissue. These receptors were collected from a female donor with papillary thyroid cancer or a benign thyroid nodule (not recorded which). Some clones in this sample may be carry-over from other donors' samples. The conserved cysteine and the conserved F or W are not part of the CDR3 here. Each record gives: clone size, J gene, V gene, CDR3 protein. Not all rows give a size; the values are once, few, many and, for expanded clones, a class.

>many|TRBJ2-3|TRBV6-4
ASSDREGPDTQY
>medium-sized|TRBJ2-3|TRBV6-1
ASRRDQLRTDTQY
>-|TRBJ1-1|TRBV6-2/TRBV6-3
ASSYADTEAF
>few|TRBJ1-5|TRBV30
ARSFWTGNQPQH
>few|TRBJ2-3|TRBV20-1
SARGTSDIGADTQY
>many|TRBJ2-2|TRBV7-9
ASSPAPGGSGELF
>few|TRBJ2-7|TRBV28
ASSRTGPSYEQY
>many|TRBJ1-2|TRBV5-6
ASSSGQNYGYT
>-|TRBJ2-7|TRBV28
ASSSYTGDTSSYEQY
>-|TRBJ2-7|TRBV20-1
SAGTGIGEQY
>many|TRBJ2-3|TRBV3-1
ASSQGGAGVSLTQY
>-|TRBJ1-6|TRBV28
ASRLSGTSWRL
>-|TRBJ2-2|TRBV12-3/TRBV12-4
ASANQNTGELF
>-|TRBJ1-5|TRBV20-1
SARDAGQGKNQPQH